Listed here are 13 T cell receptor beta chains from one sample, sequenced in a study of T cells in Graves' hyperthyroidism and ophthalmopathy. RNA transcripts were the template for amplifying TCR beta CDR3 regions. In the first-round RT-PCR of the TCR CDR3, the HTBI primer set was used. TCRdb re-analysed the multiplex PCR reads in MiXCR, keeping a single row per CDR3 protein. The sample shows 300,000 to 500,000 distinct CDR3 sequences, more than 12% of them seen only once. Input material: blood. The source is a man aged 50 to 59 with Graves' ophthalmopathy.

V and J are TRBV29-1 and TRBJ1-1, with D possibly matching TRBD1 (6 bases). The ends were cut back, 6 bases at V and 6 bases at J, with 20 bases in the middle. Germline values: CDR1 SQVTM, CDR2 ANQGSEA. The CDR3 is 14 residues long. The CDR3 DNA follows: TGCAGCGTCGCAACAGGGTTGGCCGGTTCTGAAGCTTTCTTT. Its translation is CSVATGLAGSEAFF.

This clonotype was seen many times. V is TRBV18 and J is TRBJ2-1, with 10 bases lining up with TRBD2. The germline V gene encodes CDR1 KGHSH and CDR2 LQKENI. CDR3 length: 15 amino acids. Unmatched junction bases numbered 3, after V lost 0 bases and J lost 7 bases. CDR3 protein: CASSPPASGSNEQFF. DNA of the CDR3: TGTGCCAGCTCACCACCGGCTAGCGGGAGTAATGAGCAGTTCTTC. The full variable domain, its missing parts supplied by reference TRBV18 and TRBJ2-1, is NAGVMQNPRHLVRRRGQEARLRCSPMKGHSHVYWYRQLPEEGLKFMVYLQKENIIDESGMPKERFSAEFPKEGPSILRIQQVVRGDSAAYFCASSPPASGSNEQFFGPGTRLTVL.

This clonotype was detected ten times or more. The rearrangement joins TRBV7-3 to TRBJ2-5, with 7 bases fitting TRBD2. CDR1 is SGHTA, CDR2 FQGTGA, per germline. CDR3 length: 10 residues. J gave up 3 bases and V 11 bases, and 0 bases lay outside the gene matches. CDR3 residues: CAGGEETQYF. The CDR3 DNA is TGTGCCGGGGGGGAAGAGACCCAGTACTTC.

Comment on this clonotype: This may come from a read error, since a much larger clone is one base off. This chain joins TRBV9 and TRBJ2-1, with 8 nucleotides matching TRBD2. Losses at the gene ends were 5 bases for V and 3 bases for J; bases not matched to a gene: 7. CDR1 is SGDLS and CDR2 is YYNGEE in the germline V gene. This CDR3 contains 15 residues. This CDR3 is CASRVNGRDYNEQFF. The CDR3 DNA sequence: TGTGCCAGCAGAGTAAACGGGAGGGACTACAATGAGCAGTTCTTC.

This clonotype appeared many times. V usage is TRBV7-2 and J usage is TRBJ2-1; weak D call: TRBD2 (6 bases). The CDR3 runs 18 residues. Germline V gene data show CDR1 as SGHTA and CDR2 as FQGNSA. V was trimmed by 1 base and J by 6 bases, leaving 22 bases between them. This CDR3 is CASSLVGLWGDETNEQFF. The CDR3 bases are TGTGCCAGCAGCTTAGTGGGGTTATGGGGGGATGAGACCAATGAGCAGTTCTTC.

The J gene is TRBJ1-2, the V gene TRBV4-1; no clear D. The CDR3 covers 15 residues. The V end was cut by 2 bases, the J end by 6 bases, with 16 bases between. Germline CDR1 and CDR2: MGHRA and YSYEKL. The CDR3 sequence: CASSQNTQVFDGYTF. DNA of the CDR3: TGCGCCAGCAGCCAAAACACCCAAGTATTCGATGGCTACACCTTC.

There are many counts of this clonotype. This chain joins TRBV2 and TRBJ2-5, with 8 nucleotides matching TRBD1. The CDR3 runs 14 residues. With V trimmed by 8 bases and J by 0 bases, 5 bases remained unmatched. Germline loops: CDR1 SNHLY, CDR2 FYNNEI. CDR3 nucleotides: TGTGCCAGCGGACGGGACAGGAACCAAGAGACCCAGTACTTC. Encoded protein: CASGRDRNQETQYF.

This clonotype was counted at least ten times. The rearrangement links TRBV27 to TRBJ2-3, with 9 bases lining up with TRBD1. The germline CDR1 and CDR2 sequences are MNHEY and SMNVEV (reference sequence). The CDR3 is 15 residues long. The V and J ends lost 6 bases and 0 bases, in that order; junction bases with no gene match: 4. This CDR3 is CASSWGQGSTDTQYF. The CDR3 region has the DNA TGTGCCAGCAGCTGGGGACAGGGAAGCACAGATACGCAGTATTTT.

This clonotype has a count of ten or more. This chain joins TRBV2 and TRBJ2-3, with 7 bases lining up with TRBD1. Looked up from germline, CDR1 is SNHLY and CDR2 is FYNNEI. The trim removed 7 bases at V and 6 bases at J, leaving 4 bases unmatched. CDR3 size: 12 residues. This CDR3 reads CASNRGRDTQYF. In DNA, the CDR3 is TGTGCCAGCAACAGGGGCCGGGATACGCAGTATTTT. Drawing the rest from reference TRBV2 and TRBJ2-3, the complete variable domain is EPEVTQTPSHQVTQMGQEVILRCVPISNHLYFYWYRQILGQKVEFLVSFYNNEISEKSEIFDDQFSVERPDGSNFTLKIRSTKLEDSAMYFCASNRGRDTQYFGPGTRLTVL.

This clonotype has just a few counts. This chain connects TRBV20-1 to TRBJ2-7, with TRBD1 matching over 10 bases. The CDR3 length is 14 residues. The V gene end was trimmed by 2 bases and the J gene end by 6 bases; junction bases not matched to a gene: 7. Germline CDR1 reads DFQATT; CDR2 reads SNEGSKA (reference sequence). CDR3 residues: CSARPPGQGTEQYF. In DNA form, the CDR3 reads TGCAGTGCTAGACCACCGGGACAGGGGACCGAGCAGTACTTC.

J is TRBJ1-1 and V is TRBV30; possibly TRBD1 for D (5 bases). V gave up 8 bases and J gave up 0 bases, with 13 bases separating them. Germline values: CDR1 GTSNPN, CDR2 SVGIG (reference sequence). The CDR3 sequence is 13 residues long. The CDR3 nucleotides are TGTGCCCACCATTCGGGGGTGAACACTGAAGCTTTCTTT. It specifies CAHHSGVNTEAFF.

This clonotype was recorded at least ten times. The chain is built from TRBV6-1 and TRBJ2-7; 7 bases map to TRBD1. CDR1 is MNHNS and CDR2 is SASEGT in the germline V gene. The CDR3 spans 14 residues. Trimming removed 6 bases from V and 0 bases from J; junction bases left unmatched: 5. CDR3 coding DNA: TGTGCCAGCAGGAACAGGGGCATCTCCTACGAGCAGTACTTC. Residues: CASRNRGISYEQYF.

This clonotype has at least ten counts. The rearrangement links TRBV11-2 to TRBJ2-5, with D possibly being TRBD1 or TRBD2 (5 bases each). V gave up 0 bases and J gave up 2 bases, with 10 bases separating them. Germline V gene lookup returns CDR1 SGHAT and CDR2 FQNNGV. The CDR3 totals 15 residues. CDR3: CASSLEGTKQETQYF. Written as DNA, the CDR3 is TGTGCCAGCAGCTTAGAGGGGACCAAACAAGAGACCCAGTACTTC.